A selection of T cell receptor beta chains follows, all from one sample in a study of CD8+ T cells in alopecia areata. The table came from immunoSEQ multiplex PCR; TCRdb's copy has only in-frame clones and leaves some out. The sample has 95,000 to 150,000 clones; about 59% are singletons. Here the sequenced sample was CD4+ T cells sorted from blood, taken at week 4, from a patient treated with tofacitinib. The receptor source for this set is a human donor with alopecia areata. Each CDR3 is given with its conserved first and last residue. The order of the fields is D gene, clone size, J gene, V gene, CDR3 DNA, CDR3 protein. D genes are given only for firm matches. The size entry is marked missing in some rows and otherwise reads once, few, many or a size class.

>TRBD1|.|TRBJ2-7|TRBV2
TGTGCCAGCAGTGAATGGGCGGGACAGGGGTTCTTC
CASSEWAGQGFF
>.|.|TRBJ2-5|TRBV9
TGTGCCAGCAGCGTAGTTGACTTGGGTGGGGAGACCCAGTACTTC
CASSVVDLGGETQYF
>.|.|TRBJ2-7|TRBV29-1
TGCAGCGTTGATACAGGGGCGGGAAACGAGCAGTACTTC
CSVDTGAGNEQYF
>.|.|TRBJ2-1|TRBV29-1
TGCAGCGTTGCGGACAACCCCAGGAATGAGCAGTTCTTC
CSVADNPRNEQFF
>.|few|TRBJ1-1|TRBV15
TGTGCCACCAGCAGAGTTAGGGCTACAGGGTTCACTGAAGCTTTCTTT
CATSRVRATGFTEAFF
>TRBD1|.|TRBJ2-5|TRBV30
TGTGCCTGGAGTGGCTTCGGGACAGGGGCGACCCAGTACTTC
CAWSGFGTGATQYF
>.|.|TRBJ2-3|TRBV4-2
TGTGCCAGCAGCCAAGATACGGAAGATACGCAGTATTTT
CASSQDTEDTQYF
>.|.|TRBJ1-6|TRBV6-5
TGTGCCAGCAGACGCGACCGGGGCTTTAATTCACCCCTCCACTTT
CASRRDRGFNSPLHF
>.|.|TRBJ1-2|TRBV29-1
TGCAGCGTTGAAGGATGGTCGGAAGGCTACACCTTC
CSVEGWSEGYTF
>.|.|TRBJ1-1|TRBV15
TGTGCCACCAGCAGAGTTTTACAGGCGAACACTGAAGCTTTCTTT
CATSRVLQANTEAFF
>.|.|TRBJ1-2|TRBV29-1
TGCAGCGTTGTAACAGAGGGTGGCTACACCTTC
CSVVTEGGYTF
>.|.|TRBJ2-1|TRBV9
TGTGCCAGCAGCGTTGGTCATCGGAGGAATGAGCAGTTCTTC
CASSVGHRRNEQFF
>.|few|TRBJ2-1|TRBV19
TGTGCCAGTAGTATAGTGGCCGGGGATGAGCAGTTCTTC
CASSIVAGDEQFF
>.|.|TRBJ2-1|TRBV6-1
TGTGCCTCAAGAGTGGGACTCGAGGGATTCAATGAGCAGTTCTTC
CASRVGLEGFNEQFF
>TRBD1|.|TRBJ2-1|TRBV5-1
TGCGCCAGCAGCTTGGGGGACAGGAACAATGAGCAGTTCTTC
CASSLGDRNNEQFF
>.|.|TRBJ2-7|TRBV28
TGTGCCAGCAGTTCAAGTGGCGGCATCACCTACGAGCAGTACTTC
CASSSSGGITYEQYF
>.|.|TRBJ2-3|TRBV6-6
TGTGCCAGCAGCCCTGGGGGTAGCACAGATACGCAGTATTTT
CASSPGGSTDTQYF
>.|.|TRBJ2-3|TRBV6-5
TGTGCCAGCAGAAGGGACGGCACAGATACGCAGTATTTT
CASRRDGTDTQYF
>.|.|TRBJ2-5|TRBV2
TGTGCCAGCAAGGGTGAGACCCAGTACTTC
CASKGETQYF
>TRBD1|.|TRBJ2-5|TRBV12-5
TGTGCTAGTGGACCAACGGGACAGCCACAAGAGACCCAGTACTTC
CASGPTGQPQETQYF
>.|.|TRBJ1-1|TRBV30
TGTGCCGTTGGGGGAGGGGACCTAATCATGAACACTGAAGCTTTCTTT
CAVGGGDLIMNTEAFF
>TRBD1|many|TRBJ1-2|TRBV19
TGTGCCAGTCCCCGAGGGACAGGGCCCCTTTATGGCTACACCTTC
CASPRGTGPLYGYTF
>TRBD1|.|TRBJ2-7|TRBV5-4
TGTGCCAGCAGCTTGATGTTTCGGACAGGGGGCGCCGAGCAGTACTTC
CASSLMFRTGGAEQYF
>TRBD1|.|TRBJ2-1|TRBV29-1
TGCAGCGTCGAGGGACAGGGTCTAAATGAGCAGTTCTTC
CSVEGQGLNEQFF
>.|.|TRBJ1-1|TRBV7-2
TGTGCCAGCAGCTTAGCGGGGACACCAGTAGAAGCTTTCTTT
CASSLAGTPVEAFF
>TRBD1|few|TRBJ2-7|TRBV4-1
TGCGCCAGCAGCCCAGGGGGTAGCTCCTACGAGCAGTACTTC
CASSPGGSSYEQYF
>.|.|TRBJ1-4|TRBV30
TGTGCCTGGAGTGGGGGGGCCGAAAAACTGTTTTTT
CAWSGGAEKLFF
>.|.|TRBJ2-2|TRBV11-1
TGTGCCAGCGGCTCGAGGACCACCGGGGAGCTGTTTTTT
CASGSRTTGELFF
>.|.|TRBJ2-7|TRBV2
TGTGCCAGCAGTCAGAGCTACGAGCAGTACTTC
CASSQSYEQYF
>.|.|TRBJ2-1|TRBV7-7
TGTGCCAGCAGCGACGCCACCTACAATGAGCAGTTCTTC
CASSDATYNEQFF
>.|.|TRBJ2-5|TRBV6-5
TGTGCCAGCAGCCGTGGACCCCGACAAGAGACCCAGTACTTC
CASSRGPRQETQYF
>.|.|TRBJ2-5|TRBV29-1
TGCAGCGTTGACAAGTCGAACGCTCGGGAGACCCAGTACTTC
CSVDKSNARETQYF
>.|few|TRBJ2-7|TRBV29-1
TGCAGCCCCCTCCGGACCCACTACGAGCAGTACTTC
CSPLRTHYEQYF
>.|.|TRBJ1-3|TRBV9
TGTGCCAGCAGCGTAGCGGCAGAACGTCGAAACACCATATATTTT
CASSVAAERRNTIYF
>.|.|TRBJ1-5|TRBV5-1
TGCGCCAGTGCACTGGGAAGCAATCAGCCCCAGCATTTT
CASALGSNQPQHF
>.|.|TRBJ1-5|TRBV7-8
TGTGCCAGCAGCTTATTTCAGGGAAGGGGTAGCAATCAGCCCCAGCATTTT
CASSLFQGRGSNQPQHF
>TRBD1|.|TRBJ1-1|TRBV5-1
TGCGCCAGCAGCCCCGGAAAGACAGGGACTAACACTGAAGCTTTCTTT
CASSPGKTGTNTEAFF
>.|few|TRBJ1-5|TRBV27
TGTGCCAGCAGTACACGTACTAATCAGCCCCAGCATTTT
CASSTRTNQPQHF
>.|.|TRBJ2-3|TRBV29-1
TGCAGCGGACACCGGGACAGCACAGATACGCAGTATTTT
CSGHRDSTDTQYF
>.|.|TRBJ2-7|TRBV6-6
TGTGCCAGCACCCGGGTACAGGGACCGGGGGGCTACGAGCAGTACTTC
CASTRVQGPGGYEQYF
>.|once|TRBJ2-2|TRBV4-1
TGCGCCAGCAGCCAAGACAGGGGGAACACCGGGGAGCTGTTTTTT
CASSQDRGNTGELFF
>TRBD1|few|TRBJ1-5|TRBV2
TGTGCCAGCAGTGACCGGGACAGAAATCAGCCCCAGCATTTT
CASSDRDRNQPQHF
>.|few|TRBJ2-5|TRBV18
TGTGCCAGCTCACCACGCGGGGAAGAGACCCAGTACTTC
CASSPRGEETQYF
>TRBD1|.|TRBJ2-6|TRBV7-2
TGTGCCTCACCGGGACAGGGAGCATCTGGGGCCAACGTCCTGACTTTC
CASPGQGASGANVLTF